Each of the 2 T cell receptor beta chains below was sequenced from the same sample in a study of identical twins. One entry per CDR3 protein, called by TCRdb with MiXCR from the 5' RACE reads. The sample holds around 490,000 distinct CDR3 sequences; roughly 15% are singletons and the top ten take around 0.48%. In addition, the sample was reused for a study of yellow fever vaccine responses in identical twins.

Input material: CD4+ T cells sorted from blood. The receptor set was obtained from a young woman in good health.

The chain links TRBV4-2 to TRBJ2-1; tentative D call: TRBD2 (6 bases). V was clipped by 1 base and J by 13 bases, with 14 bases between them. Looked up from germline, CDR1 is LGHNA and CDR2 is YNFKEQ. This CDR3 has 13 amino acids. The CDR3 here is CASSQAWGLVQFF. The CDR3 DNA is TGTGCCAGCAGCCAAGCATGGGGACTGGTTCAGTTCTTC.

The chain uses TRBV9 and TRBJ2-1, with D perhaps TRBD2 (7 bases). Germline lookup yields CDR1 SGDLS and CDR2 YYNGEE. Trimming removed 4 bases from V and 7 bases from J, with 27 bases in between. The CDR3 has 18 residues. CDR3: CASSTPRGEQGHPNEQFF. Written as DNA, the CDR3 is TGTGCCAGCAGCACCCCCCGGGGGGAACAGGGCCACCCGAATGAGCAGTTCTTC.